These 16 T cell receptor beta chains were sequenced from one sample in a study of blood T cell repertoires in COVID-19. The assay was immunoSEQ multiplex PCR, and TCRdb's table has in-frame clones only and misses some. The sample includes 65,000 to 90,000 clones, 65% to 85% seen only once; the top ten take around 28%. The sequenced sample consisted of peripheral blood. The receptors here all came from a human donor in a cohort sampled during active COVID-19.

This clone has only a few counts. This rearrangement joins TRBV10-1 to TRBJ1-4, with unresolved D. V shed 11 bases and J shed 0 bases, with 10 bases lying between them. The CDR3 sequence is 13 residues long. Per the germline V gene, CDR1 is WNHNN and CDR2 is SYGVQD (reference sequence). In nucleotides, the CDR3 is TGCGCCTCCCAGGTTGCAACTAATGAAAAACTGTTTTTT. Its translation is CASQVATNEKLFF.

CDR3 sequence: CASSKRGTTYEQYF. The CDR3 region has the DNA TGTGCCAGCAGCAAGAGGGGGACCACCTACGAGCAGTACTTC. This sequence joins TRBV21-1 and TRBJ2-7; no DNA check was done on the table's D call, TRBD1. TRBV21-1 is classified as a pseudogene. The CDR3 is 14 residues long.

This clone was seen just once. The chain employs TRBV19 and TRBJ1-5; D is ambiguous. CDR3 length: 15 amino acids. Trimming removed 3 bases at V and 7 bases at J, with 16 bases between. Germline CDR1 is LNHDA and CDR2 is SQIVND (reference sequence). CDR3 in amino acids: CASSIRVRENQPQHF. The CDR3 DNA reads TGTGCCAGTAGTATCCGAGTCCGGGAAAACCAGCCCCAGCATTTT.

On this clone: Germline is not matched at one junction end, which may reflect a read error. Other DNA sequences from this sample encode an identical CDR3 as well. J is TRBJ1-2 and V is TRBV5-8; D perhaps matches TRBD1 (6 bases). Per the germline V gene, CDR1 is SGHTS and CDR2 is YDEGEE. The CDR3 has 15 amino acids. The CDR3 region is CASSSGQRVFYGYTF. For the CDR3, the DNA is TGTGCCAGCAGCTCCGGACAGAGAGTATTCTATGGCTATACCTTC.

The genes are TRBV6-6 and TRBJ2-3; 9 bases are a match to TRBD2. The CDR3 contains 14 residues. V dropped 6 bases and J dropped 2; count of bases not matched to a gene: 3. Germline lookup yields CDR1 MNHNY and CDR2 SVGAGI (reference sequence). The chain's CDR3 is CASSLAGPTDTQYF. In DNA, the CDR3 is TGTGCCAGCAGCCTAGCGGGGCCCACAGATACGCAGTATTTT.

The chain employs TRBV10-3 and TRBJ2-7, with 12 bases identical to TRBD1. Germline-derived CDR1 and CDR2 are ENHRY and SYGVKD. This CDR3 comprises 14 residues. V was pared by 4 bases and J by 6 bases, with 4 bases of the junction left unmatched. The CDR3 coding sequence is TGTGCCATCAGTGTGGGACAGGGGGCATCCGAGCAGTACTTC. The encoded protein is CAISVGQGASEQYF.

The chain recombines TRBV10-1 with TRBJ2-7; 9 bases are a match to TRBD2. V dropped 3 bases and J dropped 2; count of bases not matched to a gene: 5. CDR3 length: 15 residues. CDR1 WNHNN and CDR2 SYGVQD come from the germline V gene (reference sequence). CDR3 protein: CASSDKRGAPYEQYF. The CDR3, as DNA: TGCGCCAGCAGTGACAAGCGGGGGGCCCCCTACGAGCAGTACTTC.

The rearrangement joins TRBV11-3 to TRBJ2-5; 11 bases fit TRBD1. The CDR3 is 18 amino acids. CDR1 is SGHNT and CDR2 is YENEEA in the germline V gene. With V trimmed by 5 bases and J by 5 bases, 16 bases remained unmatched. The CDR3 spells CASSRGGQGGFLLETQYF. The CDR3 bases are TGTGCCAGCAGCAGAGGGGGACAGGGGGGATTTCTGCTTGAGACCCAGTACTTC.

The CDR3 nucleotides read TGTGCCAGCAGTTTACAGGGGTCCTATGGCTACACCTTC. Protein product: CASSLQGSYGYTF. The chain is built from TRBV12-3 or TRBV12-4 and TRBJ1-2; D may be TRBD1 (6 bases). Trimming left V 2 bases short and J 4 bases short, with 8 bases between. This CDR3 has 13 residues.

The J gene is TRBJ1-3, the V gene TRBV6-5, with D uncertain. This CDR3 region has 13 residues. Germline V gene data show CDR1 as MNHEY and CDR2 as SVGAGI. The V end was cut by 5 bases, the J end by 2 bases, with 7 bases between. CDR3 sequence reads: CASSQEAGNTIYF. CDR3 bases: TGTGCCAGCAGTCAGGAGGCTGGAAACACCATATATTTT.

V is TRBV4-1 and J is TRBJ2-5; 8 bases are a match to TRBD1. Germline assignment: CDR1 MGHRA and CDR2 YSYEKL. This CDR3 comprises 15 residues. Germline trimming cut 4 bases from V and 1 base from J; bases unmatched to any gene: 5. The CDR3 here is CASSRTGGAQETQYF. The CDR3, as DNA: TGCGCCAGCAGCCGTACAGGGGGTGCCCAAGAGACCCAGTACTTC.

This clone was detected only once. The CDR3 nucleotides read TGCGCCAGCAGCCTGGGGGACAGGGGCGGAGGCGGCTACACCTTC. Protein product: CASSLGDRGGGGYTF. The chain couples TRBV5-1 to TRBJ1-2; 10 bases agree with TRBD1. CDR1 SGHRS and CDR2 YFSETQ come from the germline V gene. Trimming took 4 bases from V and 8 from J; bases not matched to a gene: 11. The length of the CDR3 is 15 residues.

This clone has only one observation. The chain has TRBV5-6 and TRBJ2-5; D is unresolved. The length of the CDR3 is 13 residues. Germline V gene lookup returns CDR1 SGHDT and CDR2 YYEEEE. V shed 3 bases and J shed 7 bases, with 13 bases lying between them. CDR3 DNA sequence: TGTGCCAGCAGCTCGGGTCCTATGGGGACCCAGTACTTC. It is translated as CASSSGPMGTQYF.

With respect to this clone: The same CDR3 arises from other DNA sequences in this sample as well. CDR3 DNA sequence: TGCGCCAGCAGCTTGGACGGGACAGGGGGCACAGATACGCAGTATTTT. Protein sequence: CASSLDGTGGTDTQYF. The chain is built from TRBV5-1 and TRBJ2-3; 10 nucleotides align to TRBD1. After removal of 0 bases from V and 1 base from J, the junction contained 2 bases not matched to a gene. Looked up from germline, CDR1 is SGHRS and CDR2 is YFSETQ. CDR3 length equals 16 residues.

This clone was observed once. The chain links TRBV19 to TRBJ1-5, with D tentatively TRBD1 (5 bases). The CDR3 extends over 17 amino acids. V was cut by 1 base and J by 6 bases, with 19 bases left in between. Per the germline V gene, CDR1 is LNHDA and CDR2 is SQIVND (reference sequence). The DNA of the CDR3 is TGTGCCAGTAGTATAGGCGGCTGGGGCGATCAATTTCAGCCCCAGCATTTT. Its protein is CASSIGGWGDQFQPQHF.

The V call is TRBV28, the J call TRBJ1-1; D is unresolved. Germline CDR1 and CDR2: MDHEN and SYDVKM. V was trimmed by 2 bases and J by 6 bases, leaving 4 bases between them. The CDR3 has 11 residues. The CDR3 DNA reads TGTGCCAGCAGTTTACTCGCTGAAGCTTTCTTT. Amino acids: CASSLLAEAFF. The entire variable domain, with the rest obtained from reference TRBV28 and TRBJ1-1, is as follows: DVKVTQSSRYLVKRTGEKVFLECVQDMDHENMFWYRQDPGLGLRLIYFSYDVKMKEKGDIPEGYSVSREKKERFSLILESASTNQTSMYLCASSLLAEAFFGQGTRLTVV.